This TCR beta chain was captured by sequencing in a study of tumor-infiltrating lymphocytes in primary liver carcinoma. Study details: Patients had primary liver carcinoma treated by surgical resection. The study's findings and limits: Bulk unsorted sampling precluded comparing CD4+ and CD8+ repertoires.

Synthesis of TCR beta cDNA was carried out from approximately 0.55 ug total RNA with a constant-region primer. Researchers made the TCR beta libraries by running three nested multiplex PCR rounds with slightly modified ARM-PCR. Both of the initial two PCR rounds ran for about 9 cycles and employed TRBV1-TRBV30 forward primers alongside a C-beta reverse primer. TCRdb called the multiplex PCR reads again in MiXCR, with one record for every CDR3 protein. Counted here are 300,000 to 400,000 distinct CDR3 sequences, roughly 61% occurring once; the ten biggest clones make up about 6.1%. They got blood RNA out of unsorted whole blood and also pulled out germline DNA. No treatment had been given to the patients, who were chronically infected with HBV. Germline-derived CDR1 and CDR2 are SGHAT and FQNNGV. V dropped 0 bases and J dropped 3 bases, with 10 bases sitting between them. The CDR3 has 15 amino acids.

This clonotype was seen at least ten times. Its antigen is as yet unknown. This TCR was recovered from a man aged 35-49 years with primary liver carcinoma and hepatitis B virus infection. This chain uses TRBV11-2 with TRBJ2-3; maybe TRBD1 (6 bases). The source material was peripheral blood. CDR3: CASSLERQGTDTQYF. CDR3 nucleotides: TGTGCCAGCAGCTTAGAGCGCCAGGGGACAGATACGCAGTATTTT.